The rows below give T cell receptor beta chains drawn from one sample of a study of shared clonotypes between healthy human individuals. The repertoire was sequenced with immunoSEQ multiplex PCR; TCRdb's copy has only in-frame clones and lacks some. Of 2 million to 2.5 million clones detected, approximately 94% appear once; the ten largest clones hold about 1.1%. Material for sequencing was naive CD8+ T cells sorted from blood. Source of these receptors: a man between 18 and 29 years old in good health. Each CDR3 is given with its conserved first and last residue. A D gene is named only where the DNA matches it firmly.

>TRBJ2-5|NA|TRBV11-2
CASSFPGARQETQYF
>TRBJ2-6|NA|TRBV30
CAWEGISRSGANVLTF
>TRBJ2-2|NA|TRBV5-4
CASSLLGATGELFF
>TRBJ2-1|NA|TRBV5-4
CASSFSRTRHEQFF
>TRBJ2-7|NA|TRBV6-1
CASSERTSYYEQYF
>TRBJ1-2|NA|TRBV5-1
CASSHQGDGYTF
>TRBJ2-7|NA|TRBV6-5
CASSYSGLAVYEQYF
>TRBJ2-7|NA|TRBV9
CASSESGLLSYEQYF
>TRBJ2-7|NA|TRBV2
CASSGSGSYEQYF
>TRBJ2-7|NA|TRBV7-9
CASSFSETYEQYF
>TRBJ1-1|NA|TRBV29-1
CSVGDSMNTEAFF
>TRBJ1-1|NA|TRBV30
CAWREPGRAEAFF
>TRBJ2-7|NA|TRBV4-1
CASSQSGTDFEEQYF
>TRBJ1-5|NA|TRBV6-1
CASSEGLPYSNQPQHF
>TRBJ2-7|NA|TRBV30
CAWSVDFTYEQYF
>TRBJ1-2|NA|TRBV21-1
CASSKAGSDGYTF
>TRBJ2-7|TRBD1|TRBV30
CAWSSSNRGYEQYF